One TCR beta chain is described in this entry. Single viable CD3+CD4+CD8-CD45RO+ cells were sorted as the memory CD4+ T cells. Positive selection with CD4 microbeads enriched total CD4+ T cells. This record comes from a study of memory CD4+ T cells and cytomegalovirus serostatus. TCRdb's copy holds only in-frame clones and misses some; the assay was immunoSEQ multiplex PCR. The table shows around 50,000 clones, with around 80% occurring only once. The specimen sequenced was memory CD4+ T cells from blood. This TCR came from an adult in good health and CMV-seronegative.

The CDR3 protein is CSVGQGTYEQYF. In DNA form, the CDR3 reads TGCAGCGTTGGCCAGGGGACCTACGAGCAGTACTTC. The rearrangement uses TRBV29-1 and TRBJ2-7, with D possibly being TRBD1 (6 bases). Germline CDR1 reads SQVTM; CDR2 reads ANQGSEA. V was pared by 4 bases and J by 2 bases, with 9 bases between. The CDR3 sequence is 12 residues long.